A single sample gave rise to the 18 T cell receptor beta chains below, sequenced in a study of T cell changes during pregnancy in multiple sclerosis. Sequencing was performed with immunoSEQ multiplex PCR; in TCRdb, only in-frame clones are kept and a portion is missing. The sample has around 120,000 clones, roughly nine tenths seen once. The sequencing here drew on peripheral blood, taken after pregnancy. All receptors derive from a female donor with multiple sclerosis, enrolled in a pregnancy study.

This sequence joins TRBV5-1 and TRBJ2-2; D gene unclear. Germline CDR1 is SGHRS and CDR2 is YFSETQ. V lost 0 bases, J lost 4 bases, and 7 bases lay in between. CDR3 length equals 14 residues. The CDR3 loop is CASSLVEFTGELFF. The CDR3 coding sequence is TGCGCCAGCAGCTTGGTTGAGTTCACCGGGGAGCTGTTTTTT.

The chain has TRBV10-2 and TRBJ2-1; TRBD2 might be the D (5 bases). The CDR3 is 13 residues long. V gave up 3 bases and J gave up 8 bases, with 11 bases separating them. The germline gives CDR1 WSHSY, CDR2 SAAADI. CDR3 protein: CASSDVRGDEQFF. The CDR3 region has the DNA TGCGCCAGCAGTGACGTTCGGGGTGATGAGCAGTTCTTC.

The sample holds one count of this clone. The V call is TRBV5-1, the J call TRBJ1-5; tentatively, D is TRBD1 (5 bases). The CDR3 runs 15 residues. V was clipped by 2 bases and J by 5 bases, with 14 bases between them. CDR1 is SGHRS and CDR2 is YFSETQ in the germline V gene. The DNA of the CDR3 is TGCGCCAGCAGCTTTGTGGCAGGGTGGTATCAGCCCCAGCATTTT. Its translation is CASSFVAGWYQPQHF.

In this sample, this clone turned up many times. This sequence joins TRBV19 and TRBJ2-7; 12 bases are a match to TRBD1. The V and J ends lost 0 bases and 7 bases, in that order; junction bases with no gene match: 7. CDR3 size: 16 residues. In germline, CDR1 is LNHDA, CDR2 SQIVND (reference sequence). DNA for the CDR3: TGTGCCAGTAGTATAGATCACTGGGACAGGGGGCCGGAGCAGTACTTC. It codes for CASSIDHWDRGPEQYF.

This clone has more than one count but fewer than ten. The chain is built from TRBV7-9 and TRBJ1-1, with 8 nucleotides matching TRBD1. V shed 5 bases and J 0 bases; nucleotides not matched to a gene: 8. This CDR3 is 16 amino acids long. In germline, CDR1 is SEHNR, CDR2 FQNEAQ (reference sequence). The CDR3: CASSPTGGPMNTEAFF. The CDR3 nucleotides are TGTGCCAGCAGCCCTACAGGGGGACCTATGAACACTGAAGCTTTCTTT.

The chain links TRBV14 to TRBJ2-3, with D possibly matching TRBD1 (7 bases). The CDR3 contains 16 residues. CDR1 is SGHDN, CDR2 FVKESK, per germline. The ends were cut back, 4 bases at V and 5 bases at J, with 19 bases in the middle. CDR3 sequence reads: CASSLWVAGGQDTQYF. CDR3 in DNA: TGTGCCAGCAGCCTCTGGGTTGCAGGGGGGCAAGATACGCAGTATTTT.

The rearrangement links TRBV15 to TRBJ2-2; 9 nucleotides align to TRBD1. This CDR3 has 14 residues. Germline CDR1 reads LNHNV; CDR2 reads YYDKDF (reference sequence). Trimming cost V 5 bases and J 6 bases; bases outside gene matches: 4. The CDR3: CATSPGQGSGELFF. The DNA for the CDR3 is TGTGCCACCAGCCCGGGACAGGGATCCGGGGAGCTGTTTTTT. The variable domain in full, with the rest retrieved from reference TRBV15 and TRBJ2-2, is DAMVIQNPRYQVTQFGKPVTLSCSQTLNHNVMYWYQQKSSQAPKLLFHYYDKDFNNEADTPDNFQSRRPNTSFCFLDIRSPGLGDTAMYLCATSPGQGSGELFFGEGSRLTVL.

The chain has TRBV5-8 and TRBJ2-3, with 12 bases matching TRBD2. The CDR3 extends over 17 amino acids. The V gene end was trimmed by 1 base and the J gene end by 3 bases; junction bases not matched to a gene: 6. The germline V gene has CDR1 SGHTS and CDR2 YDEGEE. The CDR3 nucleotides read TGTGCCAGCAGCTTGAGTCTAGCGGGGGGGTTGACAGATACGCAGTATTTT. Its protein product is CASSLSLAGGLTDTQYF.

This clone was seen only once. The rearrangement links TRBV11-2 to TRBJ2-5; D perhaps matches TRBD2 (6 bases). V was shortened by 0 bases and J by 7 bases, with 18 bases between the two germline ends. Germline CDR1 SGHAT, CDR2 FQNNGV. This CDR3 is built from 16 residues. CDR3 nucleotides: TGTGCCAGCAGCTTAGATCAGGGACTCGGGGTCGGGACCCAGTACTTC. Its translation: CASSLDQGLGVGTQYF.

The V call is TRBV5-4, the J call TRBJ2-3, with 7 bases that match TRBD2. Per the germline V gene, CDR1 is SGHNT and CDR2 is YYREEE (reference sequence). V was clipped by 0 bases and J by 5 bases; unmatched bases: 3. The CDR3 runs to 14 residues. The CDR3 sequence: CASSLGRGEDTQYF. In DNA, the CDR3 is TGTGCCAGCAGCTTGGGACGGGGGGAAGATACGCAGTATTTT.

This clone was picked up one time. The chain employs TRBV18 and TRBJ2-7; TRBD2 might be the D (5 bases). This CDR3 region has 13 residues. Trimming left V 5 bases short and J 4 bases short, with 12 bases between. Germline V lookup: CDR1 KGHSH, CDR2 LQKENI. The CDR3 DNA reads TGTGCCAGCTCAACAATTAGGGAGTACGAGCAGTACTTC. Translated: CASSTIREYEQYF.

This clone was seen ten or more times. The chain uses TRBV15 and TRBJ2-1; tentative D call: TRBD2 (5 bases). Germline loops: CDR1 LNHNV, CDR2 YYDKDF (reference sequence). V was trimmed by 5 bases and J by 10 bases, leaving 15 bases between them. This CDR3 has 13 residues. CDR3 sequence: CATSGRGLGEQFF. The CDR3 DNA sequence: TGTGCCACCAGCGGGCGCGGACTCGGGGAGCAGTTCTTC.

This chain uses TRBV4-1 with TRBJ2-1; maybe TRBD1 (5 bases). V was clipped by 0 bases and J by 8 bases, with 11 bases between them. The CDR3 covers 14 residues. Germline CDR1 MGHRA, CDR2 YSYEKL. The DNA for the CDR3 is TGCGCCAGCAGCCAAGATCAGGGTGTAGATGAGCAGTTCTTC. Translated: CASSQDQGVDEQFF.

The chain links TRBV11-2 to TRBJ1-1; 12 bases align to TRBD1. The germline CDR1 and CDR2 sequences are SGHAT and FQNNGV. V shed 5 bases, J shed 1 base, and the junction held 5 bases outside the gene matches. This CDR3 contains 16 residues. For the CDR3, the DNA is TGTGCCAGCAGCCCACGGGACAGGGGGCCGAACACTGAAGCTTTCTTT. It codes for CASSPRDRGPNTEAFF. Based on the CDR3 plus reference TRBV11-2 and TRBJ1-1, the full variable domain is EAGVAQSPRYKIIEKRQSVAFWCNPISGHATLYWYQQILGQGPKLLIQFQNNGVVDDSQLPKDRFSAERLKGVDSTLKIQPAKLEDSAVYLCASSPRDRGPNTEAFFGQGTRLTVV.

The rearrangement links TRBV4-2 to TRBJ2-7; the D gene is possibly TRBD2 (6 bases). Looked up from germline, CDR1 is LGHNA and CDR2 is YNFKEQ. Trimming pared 1 base from V and 2 bases from J, leaving 15 bases between. The CDR3 sequence is 16 residues long. CDR3 sequence: CASSQAAGEVPYEQYF. DNA for the CDR3: TGTGCCAGCAGCCAAGCGGCCGGGGAGGTCCCCTACGAGCAGTACTTC.

This chain uses TRBV6-5 with TRBJ1-5; TRBD1 matches 9 bases. CDR3 length: 13 residues. V trimming: 6 bases; J trimming: 5 bases; junction bases outside the gene matches: 2. From germline, CDR1 is MNHEY and CDR2 SVGAGI. The CDR3 nucleotides are TGTGCCAGCAGCAGACAGGGGGATCAGCCCCAGCATTTT. The encoded protein is CASSRQGDQPQHF.

The genes are TRBV7-3 and TRBJ2-1; 12 positions agree with TRBD1. Trimming cost V 5 bases and J 8 bases; bases outside gene matches: 10. Germline loops: CDR1 SGHTA, CDR2 FQGTGA. The CDR3 spans 16 residues. CDR3 coding DNA: TGTGCCAGCAGCGCCGGGACAGGGGGCGCCAGGGATGAGCAGTTCTTC. Translating gives CASSAGTGGARDEQFF.

This clone was observed a single time. The rearrangement joins TRBV4-2 to TRBJ2-7; D may be TRBD1 (6 bases). The CDR3 runs to 16 residues. With 0 bases removed from V and 4 bases from J, the gap between germline ends came to 16 bases. Germline loops: CDR1 LGHNA, CDR2 YNFKEQ. CDR3 bases: TGTGCCAGCAGCCAAGAAGGCGGACAGAAAACTTACGAGCAGTACTTC. Amino acids: CASSQEGGQKTYEQYF.